One sample yielded the 2 T cell receptor beta chains listed below, sequenced in a study of blood T cell repertoires in COVID-19. The repertoire was sequenced with immunoSEQ multiplex PCR; TCRdb's copy has only in-frame clones and lacks some. The sample contains under 200,000 clones, under 90% of which appear only once. The specimen was PBMCs or T cells enriched from blood (not recorded which). The source of these receptors is a man in his sixties who had recovered from COVID-19.

The chain has TRBV5-1 and TRBJ1-5; 8 bases are shared with TRBD1. The J segment lost 5 bases and the V segment lost 4 bases, leaving 8 bases of the junction unmatched. The CDR3 covers 15 residues. CDR1 and CDR2 from the germline V gene are SGHRS and YFSETQ. This chain's CDR3 is CASSRTGSLDQPQHF. The CDR3 DNA reads as TGCGCCAGCAGCCGGACAGGGAGTTTAGATCAGCCCCAGCATTTT.

This chain uses TRBV2 with TRBJ2-7; 14 bases align to TRBD2. V was clipped by 3 bases and J by 2 bases; unmatched bases: 9. The germline gives CDR1 SNHLY, CDR2 FYNNEI. The CDR3 extends over 18 amino acids. CDR3 residues: CASSEGFGGLAGAYEQYF. The DNA for the CDR3 is TGTGCCAGCAGTGAGGGTTTTGGGGGACTAGCGGGAGCCTACGAGCAGTACTTC.